The 27 T cell receptor beta chains below all came from one sample that was sequenced in a study of T cell responses to AZD1222 COVID-19 vaccine. Libraries were prepared by immunoSEQ multiplex PCR; TCRdb keeps only in-frame clonotypes and omits some of them. The sample shows 140,000 to 150,000 clones, around 94% of them seen only once. This material consisted of peripheral blood, taken after recovery from COVID-19. Source of these receptors: an adult who had recovered from COVID-19.

V gene TRBV10-3 combines with J gene TRBJ2-7; the match to TRBD1 covers 7 bases. In germline, CDR1 is ENHRY, CDR2 SYGVKD. The CDR3 runs to 13 residues. V gave up 6 bases and J gave up 5 bases; unmatched junction bases: 7. CDR3 coding DNA: TGTGCCATCAGAGTAGGGACAGTCGACGAGCAGTACTTC. Protein product: CAIRVGTVDEQYF.

This sequence joins TRBV7-9 and TRBJ2-7; 12 bases agree with TRBD2. CDR3 length equals 15 residues. CDR1 and CDR2 from the germline V gene are SEHNR and FQNEAQ (reference sequence). The V gene end was trimmed by 5 bases and the J gene end by 5 bases; junction bases not matched to a gene: 7. The CDR3 coding sequence is TGTGCCAGCAGCCCCCCGACTAGCGGGAGTAACGAGCAGTACTTC. It codes for CASSPPTSGSNEQYF.

This rearrangement joins TRBV10-3 to TRBJ2-1, with D perhaps being TRBD1 or TRBD2 (5 bases each). V lost 7 bases and J 7 bases, leaving 20 bases between the germline ends. The germline CDR1 and CDR2 sequences are ENHRY and SYGVKD. This CDR3 is built from 15 residues. CDR3 protein: CAIKFSSTEGNEQFF. CDR3 DNA sequence: TGTGCCATCAAGTTTTCGTCAACCGAGGGGAATGAGCAGTTCTTC.

V gene TRBV5-1 combines with J gene TRBJ2-2; the D gene is possibly TRBD1 (5 bases). V was shortened by 3 bases and J by 1 base, with 7 bases between the two germline ends. Germline assignment: CDR1 SGHRS and CDR2 YFSETQ. CDR3 length: 14 residues. The CDR3 reads CASSYTGNTGELFF. CDR3 nucleotide sequence: TGCGCCAGCAGCTACACAGGGAACACCGGGGAGCTGTTTTTT.

This chain uses TRBV27 with TRBJ2-7, with D unresolved. The CDR3 runs to 15 residues. Germline CDR1 reads MNHEY; CDR2 reads SMNVEV (reference sequence). The V gene lost 5 bases and the J gene lost 4 bases, with 18 bases spanning the gap. CDR3 bases: TGTGCCAGCAGTGCTGGTCTCCCCCAGGAATACGAGCAGTACTTC. Translating it yields CASSAGLPQEYEQYF.

The chain carries TRBV9 and TRBJ1-4, with D hard to call. This CDR3 comprises 11 residues. Germline assignment: CDR1 SGDLS and CDR2 YYNGEE. V was clipped by 3 bases and J by 5 bases, with 2 bases between them. The CDR3 is CASSANEKLFF. The CDR3 coding sequence is TGTGCCAGCAGCGCAAATGAAAAACTGTTTTTT.

The rearrangement uses TRBV10-3 and TRBJ2-1, with 7 bases fitting TRBD2. Germline lookup yields CDR1 ENHRY and CDR2 SYGVKD. The CDR3 contains 14 residues. V lost 6 bases to trimming and J lost 5 bases; unmatched junction nucleotides: 7. The DNA of the CDR3 is TGTGCCATCAGGGAGCGGGACGGTGACAATGAGCAGTTCTTC. Its translation: CAIRERDGDNEQFF.

The gene calls are TRBV6-1 and TRBJ2-7; 8 bases map to TRBD1. The CDR3 is 15 residues long. The V and J ends lost 2 bases and 7 bases, in that order; junction bases with no gene match: 10. CDR1 is MNHNS and CDR2 is SASEGT in the germline V gene. CDR3 bases: TGTGCCAGCAGTGAACTCCCGGACAGGGCTGAAGAGCAGTACTTC. Amino acids: CASSELPDRAEEQYF.

V is TRBV28 and J is TRBJ1-1; D gene ambiguous. The V end was cut by 10 bases, the J end by 0 bases, with 6 bases between. The CDR3 sequence is 11 residues long. Germline V lookup: CDR1 MDHEN, CDR2 SYDVKM. The CDR3 sequence is CATGLNTEAFF. DNA of the CDR3: TGTGCCACCGGGTTGAACACTGAAGCTTTCTTT.

The genes are TRBV28 and TRBJ2-7, with D unclear. Germline assignment: CDR1 MDHEN and CDR2 SYDVKM. The CDR3 is 10 amino acids. The V gene lost 5 bases and the J gene lost 6 bases, with 5 bases spanning the gap. In DNA form, the CDR3 reads TGTGCCAGCAGTGGTAGCGAGCAGTACTTC. Its protein is CASSGSEQYF.

The gene calls are TRBV19 and TRBJ2-3; D might be TRBD2 (6 bases). V lost 5 bases and J 6 bases, leaving 24 bases between the germline ends. In germline, CDR1 is LNHDA, CDR2 SQIVND (reference sequence). CDR3 length: 17 residues. CDR3 amino acids: CASSPRTPLASSDTQYF. The CDR3 bases are TGTGCCAGTAGTCCAAGAACCCCACTAGCTTCCTCCGATACGCAGTATTTT.

The CDR3 spells CASSLVVAQQETQYF. DNA of the CDR3: TGTGCCAGCAGCTTAGTGGTGGCTCAACAAGAGACCCAGTACTTC. The gene calls are TRBV7-2 and TRBJ2-5; D is ambiguous. This CDR3 has 15 amino acids. CDR1 and CDR2 (germline): SGHTA, FQGNSA. Trimming stripped 1 base from V and 2 bases from J, with 11 bases between.

This clone was observed once. The chain carries TRBV6-5 and TRBJ1-4; D remains unclear. The CDR3 is 15 amino acids. Germline loops: CDR1 MNHEY, CDR2 SVGAGI. V lost 4 bases, J lost 0 bases, and 9 bases lay in between. The DNA for the CDR3 is TGTGCCAGCAGTTTACGGGATGCAACTAATGAAAAACTGTTTTTT. Translated: CASSLRDATNEKLFF.

The chain has TRBV5-4 and TRBJ2-7; tentative D call: TRBD1 (6 bases). The germline V gene encodes CDR1 SGHNT and CDR2 YYREEE (reference sequence). The CDR3 contains 14 residues. Trimming removed 4 bases at V and 0 bases at J, with 11 bases between. The CDR3 nucleotides are TGTGCCAGCAGCGCCCAGGGGAACTCCTACGAGCAGTACTTC. Its protein product is CASSAQGNSYEQYF.

The genes are TRBV27 and TRBJ1-1; D is unclear. This CDR3 is 13 amino acids long. V was trimmed by 8 bases and J by 3 bases, leaving 13 bases between them. Germline V lookup: CDR1 MNHEY, CDR2 SMNVEV (reference sequence). The CDR3 nucleotides are TGTGCCAGCCAGAACTCTAGGTACACTGAAGCTTTCTTT. It codes for CASQNSRYTEAFF.

This clone was detected once. The V and J genes are TRBV5-1 and TRBJ2-2; TRBD2 matches 12 bases. V lost 4 bases to trimming and J lost 8 bases; unmatched junction nucleotides: 3. There are 14 residues in the CDR3. CDR1 is SGHRS, CDR2 YFSETQ, per germline. The CDR3 reads CASSQGLAGGELFF. DNA of the CDR3: TGCGCCAGCAGCCAGGGACTAGCGGGTGGGGAGCTGTTTTTT.

The chain employs TRBV7-9 and TRBJ1-1; D may be TRBD1 (5 bases). The CDR3 totals 13 residues. The V end was cut by 5 bases, the J end by 3 bases, with 10 bases between. The germline V gene has CDR1 SEHNR and CDR2 FQNEAQ (reference sequence). The CDR3 is CASSGTAHTEAFF. The CDR3 DNA is TGTGCCAGCAGCGGGACGGCTCACACTGAAGCTTTCTTT.

With regard to this clone: A read error may produce the germline difference seen at one junction end. The gene calls are TRBV7-9 and TRBJ2-3; D not certain. CDR1 is SEHNR, CDR2 FQNEAQ, per germline (reference sequence). CDR3 size: 13 residues. The CDR3 DNA follows: TGTGCCAGCAGCTTTTCAGACACAGATACGCGGTATTTT. This sequence encodes CASSFSDTDTRYF.

The rearrangement links TRBV12-3 or TRBV12-4 to TRBJ1-5; D call uncertain. Trimming removed 8 bases at V and 4 bases at J, with 6 bases between. This CDR3 contains 11 residues. The CDR3 region has the DNA TGTGCCAGCCAGTTGAATCAGCCCCAGCATTTT. This sequence encodes CASQLNQPQHF.

The chain has TRBV28 and TRBJ2-1, with 8 bases that match TRBD2. The CDR3 has 17 amino acids. The germline V gene encodes CDR1 MDHEN and CDR2 SYDVKM. The junction had 10 bases not matched to a gene; V was cut back by 2 bases and J by 4 bases. The CDR3 DNA reads as TGTGCCAGCAGTTTAGGGGTCGGGAGGGCCGTTTACAATGAGCAGTTCTTC. Translating it yields CASSLGVGRAVYNEQFF.

This chain links TRBV27 with TRBJ2-7, with D perhaps TRBD1 (6 bases). Germline V gives CDR1 MNHEY, CDR2 SMNVEV (reference sequence). This CDR3 spans 16 amino acids. V lost 4 bases and J 5 bases, leaving 21 bases between the germline ends. This CDR3 is CASSSPSLRQVNEQYF. The DNA of the CDR3 is TGTGCCAGCAGTTCTCCGTCGTTGCGACAGGTCAACGAGCAGTACTTC.

The chain employs TRBV27 and TRBJ2-3, with D perhaps matching TRBD1 (6 bases). In germline, CDR1 is MNHEY, CDR2 SMNVEV (reference sequence). V was trimmed by 5 bases and J by 4 bases, leaving 13 bases between them. The CDR3 length is 14 residues. The CDR3 spells CASSPRQEPDTQYF. The CDR3 DNA sequence: TGTGCCAGCAGTCCCCGACAGGAGCCAGATACGCAGTATTTT.

The chain couples TRBV2 to TRBJ1-5; D is unresolved. V dropped 6 bases and J dropped 5 bases, with 5 bases sitting between them. CDR3 length equals 11 residues. Germline V gene sequence: CDR1 SNHLY, CDR2 FYNNEI. The CDR3 protein is CASRRDQPQHF. The CDR3 bases are TGTGCCAGCAGGAGGGATCAGCCCCAGCATTTT.

This rearrangement joins TRBV7-9 to TRBJ2-5; D is uncertain. The germline V gene encodes CDR1 SEHNR and CDR2 FQNEAQ (reference sequence). Trimming removed 0 bases at V and 2 bases at J, with 10 bases between. This CDR3 spans 15 amino acids. The CDR3 DNA reads TGTGCCAGCAGCTTAGCGGGCAGCGAACAAGAGACCCAGTACTTC. It is translated as CASSLAGSEQETQYF.

This clone was counted only a few times. The same CDR3 can be traced to other DNA sequences in this sample. The genes are TRBV5-1 and TRBJ2-7; the D is unclear. The CDR3 is 11 residues long. V shed 0 bases and J shed 3 bases, with 1 base lying between them. The germline CDR1 and CDR2 sequences are SGHRS and YFSETQ. CDR3: CASSLGYEQYF. The CDR3 region has the DNA TGCGCCAGCAGCTTGGGCTACGAGCAGTACTTC.

This rearrangement joins TRBV12-3 or TRBV12-4 to TRBJ2-3; D perhaps matches TRBD1 (6 bases). Trimming removed 5 bases at V and 7 bases at J, with 10 bases between. The CDR3 contains 12 residues. Here the CDR3 reads CASSLGANTQYF. The CDR3 region has the DNA TGTGCCAGCAGTCTGGGGGCGAATACGCAGTATTTT.

This chain joins TRBV6-1 and TRBJ2-5; D remains ambiguous. V lost 1 base, J lost 4 bases, and 4 bases lay in between. The CDR3 has 12 amino acids. From germline, CDR1 is MNHNS and CDR2 SASEGT. DNA of the CDR3: TGTGCCAGCAGTGAAGTGGGAGAGACCCAGTACTTC. This codes for CASSEVGETQYF.